This TCR beta chain was sequenced during a study of early T cells in non-severe SARS-CoV-2 infection. Study information: Bulk RNA isolated from unsorted whole blood underwent sequencing; chains were not paired.

Overall study results and limits: Comparison of clonotypes with VDJdb favored anti-spike CD8 responses while missing private and CD4 specificities.

The CDR3 loop spans 13 amino acids. V was clipped by 6 bases and J by 5 bases, with 13 bases between them. Worth noting for this clonotype: What it recognizes is unknown.

Tagging with unique molecular identifiers was applied to individual cDNA molecules. TCRdb reprocessed the 5' RACE reads with MiXCR, giving one entry per CDR3 protein. Here the sample spans about 97,000 distinct CDR3 sequences, roughly 14% being singletons. The rearrangement links TRBV12-3 or TRBV12-4 to TRBJ2-5; the D is unclear. The sample was whole blood. This TCR derives from an adult who was a healthcare worker with PCR-confirmed SARS-CoV-2 infection or an uninfected control (not recorded which). For the CDR3, the DNA is TGTGCCAGCAGGCGTGGCGGCAGTGAGACCCAGTACTTC. Amino acids: CASRRGGSETQYF.